Listed below are T cell receptor beta chains from one sample, sequenced in a study of blood T cells in healthy people across ages. MiXCR, run by TCRdb on the 5' RACE reads, gives a single entry per CDR3 protein. The sample lists roughly 700,000 distinct CDR3 sequences; approximately 31% were seen once. The sample taken for sequencing was blood. These receptors came from a woman at least 80 years old in good health. CDR3s include the opening cysteine and the closing phenylalanine or tryptophan. D genes are given only for firm matches. The listing skips clone size in some rows; elsewhere it reads once, few, many or a size class.

many	TRBV6-4	TRBD2	TRBJ2-1	CASSDRAGGDNEQFF	TGTGCCAGCAGTGATCGAGCCGGGGGGGACAATGAGCAGTTCTTC
-	TRBV7-2	TRBD1	TRBJ1-2	CASSSPRQGLGYGYTF	TGTGCCAGCAGCTCACCGCGACAGGGGCTTGGCTATGGCTACACCTTC
many	TRBV6-1	TRBD1	TRBJ2-5	CASRGGTGVLGETQYF	TGTGCCAGCAGAGGAGGAACAGGGGTGTTAGGAGAGACCCAGTACTTC
many	TRBV7-9	TRBD1	TRBJ2-7	CASGPGTGPYEQYF	TGTGCCAGCGGCCCCGGGACAGGGCCCTACGAGCAGTACTTC
-	TRBV14	-	TRBJ2-4	CASSRDQGAKNIQYF	TGTGCCAGCAGCCGGGATCAGGGAGCCAAAAACATTCAGTACTTC
many	TRBV18	-	TRBJ2-7	CASSPAAVTYEQYF	TGTGCCAGCTCTCCTGCTGCAGTGACCTACGAGCAGTACTTC
-	TRBV7-2	TRBD2	TRBJ2-1	CASSSLAGVGNEQFF	TGTGCCAGCAGCTCACTAGCGGGGGTGGGAAATGAGCAGTTCTTC
-	TRBV2	TRBD2	TRBJ2-3	CASSLNIAGGPGSTDTQYF	TGTGCCAGCAGTTTAAACATAGCGGGGGGGCCTGGTAGCACAGATACGCAGTATTTT
-	TRBV29-1	TRBD1	TRBJ2-3	CSVVRGTGGADTQYF	TGCAGCGTTGTGCGAGGGACAGGGGGCGCAGATACGCAGTATTTT
-	TRBV5-1	TRBD2	TRBJ2-5	CASSLTPRAGARETQYF	TGCGCCAGCAGCTTGACGCCGCGAGCGGGGGCCAGAGAGACCCAGTACTTC
-	TRBV7-9	TRBD1	TRBJ1-6	CASSWTGTNSPLHF	TGTGCCAGCAGCTGGACAGGGACTAATTCACCCCTCCACTTT
-	TRBV3-1	-	TRBJ2-7	CASSQAGTHEQYF	TGTGCCAGCAGCCAAGCAGGGACCCACGAGCAGTACTTC
-	TRBV7-3	TRBD2	TRBJ2-3	CASSLLGGGADTQYF	TGTGCCAGCAGCTTATTAGGCGGGGGGGCAGATACGCAGTATTTT
many	TRBV9	-	TRBJ2-3	CASSVAQTDTQYF	TGTGCCAGCAGCGTAGCACAGACAGATACGCAGTATTTT
many	TRBV7-2	TRBD2	TRBJ2-3	CASSFGGEDTQYF	TGTGCCAGCAGCTTCGGGGGGGAAGATACGCAGTATTTT
many	TRBV5-1	TRBD2	TRBJ2-5	CASGLAGGSQETQYF	TGCGCCAGCGGACTAGCGGGGGGGAGCCAAGAGACCCAGTACTTC
many	TRBV20-1	-	TRBJ1-1	CSARDSSRPNTEAFF	TGCAGTGCTAGAGATAGTTCACGCCCGAACACTGAAGCTTTCTTT
few	TRBV4-1	-	TRBJ1-1	CASSLMGSAEAFF	TGCGCCAGCAGCCTCATGGGGTCAGCTGAAGCTTTCTTT
many	TRBV7-2	-	TRBJ2-5	CASSLDGGSWETQYF	TGTGCCAGCAGCTTAGACGGGGGCTCTTGGGAGACCCAGTACTTC
many	TRBV20-1	-	TRBJ2-5	CSATHIQETQYF	TGCAGTGCCACCCATATCCAAGAGACCCAGTACTTC
many	TRBV4-2	TRBD2	TRBJ2-1	CASSQTPGLAGGSGNEQFF	TGTGCCAGCAGCCAAACCCCGGGACTAGCGGGGGGCTCGGGGAATGAGCAGTTCTTC
many	TRBV7-2	-	TRBJ2-1	CASSAGGRYEQFF	TGTGCCAGCTCTGCCGGGGGGCGGTATGAGCAGTTCTTC
many	TRBV6-4	-	TRBJ1-2	CASRGHQGIDGYTF	TGTGCCAGCAGGGGACACCAGGGAATCGATGGCTACACCTTC
many	TRBV11-2	-	TRBJ2-5	CASSFTGLNQETQYF	TGTGCCAGCAGCTTCACAGGGTTGAACCAAGAGACCCAGTACTTC
-	TRBV7-2	-	TRBJ2-5	CASSDSGQLRETQYF	TGTGCCAGCAGCGATTCGGGTCAGCTTAGGGAGACCCAGTACTTC
many	TRBV24-1	TRBD2	TRBJ2-1	CATRGPTVAGEQFF	TGTGCCACCAGGGGCCCTACGGTAGCGGGGGAGCAGTTCTTC
many	TRBV20-1	TRBD2	TRBJ2-1	CSAGTSGVSYNEQFF	TGCAGTGCTGGGACTAGCGGGGTATCCTACAATGAGCAGTTCTTC
many	TRBV5-1	TRBD2	TRBJ2-1	CASSLTTKLAGGLNEQFF	TGCGCCAGCAGCTTGACAACCAAACTAGCGGGGGGGCTCAATGAGCAGTTCTTC
-	TRBV5-1	-	TRBJ2-5	CASSSAGTYQETQYF	TGCGCCAGCAGCTCGGCAGGGACATACCAAGAGACCCAGTACTTC
many	TRBV5-1	TRBD1	TRBJ1-1	CASSGGQYTEAFF	TGCGCCAGCAGCGGGGGACAGTACACTGAAGCTTTCTTT
many	TRBV20-1	-	TRBJ1-6	CSARETRRLVAYNSPLHF	TGCAGTGCTAGAGAGACTAGACGGCTGGTGGCCTATAATTCACCCCTCCACTTT
-	TRBV30	TRBD1	TRBJ1-5	CAWSTGQGGNQPQNF	TGTGCCTGGAGTACGGGACAGGGCGGCAATCAGCCCCAGAATTTT
-	TRBV5-1	TRBD2	TRBJ2-1	CASSFWTSGGNGNEQFF	TGCGCCAGCAGCTTCTGGACTAGCGGGGGGAATGGCAATGAGCAGTTCTTC
-	TRBV3-1	-	TRBJ2-5	CASSQMTGSGEAQYF	TGTGCCAGCAGCCAAATGACAGGGTCGGGGGAGGCCCAGTACTTC